Shown below are 22 T cell receptor beta chains from a single sample sequenced in a study. Tregs were sorted as CD4+CD25+CD127-/low cells. TCRdb independently ran MiXCR on the 5' RACE reads; one entry per CDR3 protein. The sample includes about 10,000 distinct CDR3 sequences, 14% of them seen just once. Sequenced input: Tregs sorted from blood. The source of these receptors is a female donor with breast cancer.

The rearrangement links TRBV13 to TRBJ2-7, with 16 nucleotides matching TRBD2. V trimming: 1 base; J trimming: 1 base; junction bases outside the gene matches: 4. The V gene's germline CDR1 is PRHDT and CDR2 FYEKMQ (reference sequence). The CDR3 loop spans 18 amino acids. CDR3 residues: CASSLEGLAGGTSYEQYF. CDR3 coding DNA: TGTGCCAGCAGCTTAGAGGGACTAGCGGGAGGGACTTCCTACGAGCAGTACTTC.

As to this clonotype: At one of its ends the junction is not consistent with the germline gene, which may arise from a read error. The chain couples TRBV7-3 to TRBJ2-1; D not resolved. The CDR3 sequence is 13 residues long. Germline V gives CDR1 SGHTA, CDR2 FQGTGA. The CDR3 protein is CASSSVPYNGQCF. CDR3 bases: TGTGCCAGCAGTTCAGTTCCCTACAATGGGCAGTGCTTC.

On this clonotype: The junction and the germline gene differ at one end; a read error may be behind it. The chain carries TRBV20-1 and TRBJ1-1; D perhaps matches TRBD1 (6 bases). CDR3 length equals 17 residues. The germline CDR1 and CDR2 sequences are DFQATT and SNEGSKA (reference sequence). The CDR3 DNA reads as TGCAGTGCTAGGTTACCCGGGACATCGGCGTGGAACACTGAATCTTTCTTT. Translating it yields CSARLPGTSAWNTESFF.

By sample fraction, this clonotype is medium-sized (0.01 to 0.1%). This chain joins TRBV5-1 and TRBJ1-2, with TRBD1 matching over 10 bases. Germline CDR1 reads SGHRS; CDR2 reads YFSETQ. J was trimmed by 3 bases and V by 4 bases; bases with no gene match: 3. The CDR3 spans 14 residues. The DNA for the CDR3 is TGCGCCAGCAGCAGGGGACAGGGGCACTATGGCTACACCTTC. Encoded protein: CASSRGQGHYGYTF.

This clonotype has ten or more counts. The gene calls are TRBV7-2 and TRBJ2-1; D remains unclear. The CDR3 contains 15 residues. Trimming took off 1 base at V and 3 bases at J, with 10 bases between the two ends. In germline, CDR1 is SGHTA, CDR2 FQGNSA. The CDR3 sequence is CASSLVATNYNEQFF. In DNA, the CDR3 is TGTGCCAGCAGCTTAGTGGCGACCAACTACAATGAGCAGTTCTTC.

The sample holds a few counts of this clonotype. The V and J genes are TRBV14 and TRBJ1-1; D is unresolved. The CDR3 has 14 amino acids. Germline CDR1 SGHDN, CDR2 FVKESK. The V end was cut by 1 base, the J end by 3 bases, with 9 bases between. The CDR3 is CASSQVSRDTEAFF. In DNA, the CDR3 is TGTGCCAGCAGCCAAGTCAGCAGAGACACTGAAGCTTTCTTT.

This clonotype is termed medium-sized. The chain's CDR3 is CASSLKGRITDTQYF. CDR3 sequence (DNA): TGTGCCAGCAGCTTAAAGGGCAGAATCACAGATACGCAGTATTTT. V usage is TRBV7-3 and J usage is TRBJ2-3; D unresolved. Germline V gene sequence: CDR1 SGHTA, CDR2 FQGTGA. CDR3 length equals 15 residues. The V end lost 1 base, the J end lost 2 bases, and 10 bases lay between the germline ends.

The sample holds many counts of this clonotype. The chain is built from TRBV4-1 and TRBJ2-7; 8 bases map to TRBD1. This CDR3 is 13 amino acids long. Germline V gene lookup returns CDR1 MGHRA and CDR2 YSYEKL. V lost 4 bases and J lost 6; bases outside the gene matches: 5. The CDR3 bases are TGCGCCAGCAGCCGAACGGACAGGGTCGAGCAGTACTTC. This gives the protein CASSRTDRVEQYF.

The sample holds many counts of this clonotype. The chain recombines TRBV12-3 or TRBV12-4 with TRBJ2-3, with 9 bases identical to TRBD2. V lost 3 bases to trimming and J lost 0 bases; unmatched junction nucleotides: 13. There are 19 residues in the CDR3. The chain's CDR3 is CASSFGRLAVSPSTDTQYF. As DNA, the CDR3 is TGTGCCAGCAGTTTCGGGCGACTAGCGGTTTCGCCTAGCACAGATACGCAGTATTTT.

This clonotype turned up a few times. A read error is possible here, since a much larger clone lies one base away. This chain uses TRBV7-2 with TRBJ2-5, with TRBD1 as a possible D gene (6 bases). CDR3 length: 15 amino acids. Germline V lookup: CDR1 SGHTA, CDR2 FQGNSA. V was shortened by 2 bases and J by 5 bases, with 15 bases between the two germline ends. CDR3 loop: CASSLQDRLGETQYF. In nucleotides, the CDR3 is TGTGCCAGCAGCTTACAGGACAGACTCGGGGAGACCCAGTACTTC.

For this clonotype: A read error may be the cause here, since a much bigger clone is one base away. The V call is TRBV7-9, the J call TRBJ2-5; D may be TRBD1 (5 bases). CDR3 length equals 15 residues. Germline V gene data show CDR1 as SEHNR and CDR2 as FQNEAQ (reference sequence). CDR3 in amino acids: CASSLRTDGQETQNF. The CDR3 DNA reads as TGTGCCAGCAGCCTACGGACGGACGGACAAGAGACCCAGAACTTC.

In the case of this clonotype: A junction boundary mismatches the germline segment, possibly from a read error. V gene TRBV7-6 combines with J gene TRBJ2-5; D is unresolved. CDR1 and CDR2 (germline): SGHVS, FNYEAQ. CDR3 length: 12 amino acids. The CDR3 region has the DNA TGTGCCAGCAGCCCTACTATGGGCACCCTGTACTTC. Protein product: CASSPTMGTLYF.

This clonotype ranks as medium-sized. This chain connects TRBV29-1 to TRBJ2-3; D possibly corresponds to TRBD2 (6 bases). With 8 bases removed from V and 3 bases from J, the gap between germline ends came to 12 bases. The CDR3 covers 12 residues. Germline CDR1 SQVTM, CDR2 ANQGSEA. CDR3 protein: CSSRGGTDTQYF. In nucleotides, the CDR3 is TGCAGCTCGAGGGGAGGAACAGATACGCAGTATTTT.

With respect to this clonotype: Being one base from a much bigger clone, this may be a read error. The genes are TRBV3-1 and TRBJ1-1; D possibly corresponds to TRBD1 (5 bases). This CDR3 comprises 13 residues. CDR1 and CDR2 (germline): LGHDT, YNNKEL (reference sequence). In nucleotides, the CDR3 is TGTGCCGGCAGTATAAAAGGGGACACTGAAGCTTTCTTT. Protein product: CAGSIKGDTEAFF.

As to this clonotype: Germline and junction disagree at one end, which may indicate a read error. The gene calls are TRBV18 and TRBJ1-2; D is unresolved. CDR3 length equals 12 residues. Germline CDR1 and CDR2: KGHSH and LQKENI. The CDR3 DNA reads TGTGCCCGCTCAAAGGATAGGGATGGCTACACCTTC. This encodes CARSKDRDGYTF.

This clonotype was recorded many times. The V gene is TRBV28, the J gene TRBJ2-1, with D hard to call. There are 11 residues in the CDR3. Germline CDR1 MDHEN, CDR2 SYDVKM. The germline V and J ends were trimmed by 7 bases and 4 bases, with 5 bases remaining between them. The CDR3 bases are TGTGCCAGCACCCTGTACAATGAGCAGTTCTTC. As protein: CASTLYNEQFF. Drawing the rest from reference TRBV28 and TRBJ2-1, the complete variable domain is DVKVTQSSRYLVKRTGEKVFLECVQDMDHENMFWYRQDPGLGLRLIYFSYDVKMKEKGDIPEGYSVSREKKERFSLILESASTNQTSMYLCASTLYNEQFFGPGTRLTVL.

This clonotype qualifies as medium-sized (0.01 to 0.1%). The V gene is TRBV7-9, the J gene TRBJ2-7; 8 bases align to TRBD2. The CDR3 sequence is 15 residues long. Germline loops: CDR1 SEHNR, CDR2 FQNEAQ (reference sequence). V trimming: 5 bases; J trimming: 2 bases; junction bases outside the gene matches: 8. Here the CDR3 reads CASSPAGGFTYEQYF. CDR3 coding DNA: TGTGCCAGCAGCCCGGCGGGGGGATTTACCTACGAGCAGTACTTC. The full variable domain, rest sourced from reference TRBV7-9 and TRBJ2-7, is DTGVSQNPRHKITKRGQNVTFRCDPISEHNRLYWYRQTLGQGPEFLTYFQNEAQLEKSRLLSDRFSAERPKGSFSTLEIQRTEQGDSAMYLCASSPAGGFTYEQYFGPGTRLTVT.

This clonotype is classed as medium-sized. The rearrangement uses TRBV12-3 or TRBV12-4 and TRBJ2-2, with TRBD1 identical over 8 bases. V lost 5 bases and J lost 8; bases outside the gene matches: 7. This CDR3 region has 14 residues. CDR3 amino acids: CASSPQGARGELFF. The CDR3 bases are TGTGCCAGCAGTCCTCAGGGGGCGCGAGGGGAGCTGTTTTTT.

At least ten counts were recorded for this clonotype. The CDR3 end shows no conserved phenylalanine or tryptophan, and so a read error is likely. The genes are TRBV6-2 or TRBV6-3 and TRBJ1-5, with a weak D call TRBD1 (6 bases). CDR1 is MNHEY and CDR2 is SVGEGT in the germline V gene. The CDR3 is 14 amino acids. V was trimmed by 2 bases and J by 4 bases, leaving 9 bases between them. CDR3 loop: CASSYTGSNQPQHS. CDR3 nucleotide sequence: TGTGCCAGCAGTTACACAGGGTCAAATCAGCCCCAGCATTCT.

To note about this clonotype: A read error may explain this, as a much larger clone is one base away. The chain links TRBV18 to TRBJ2-7; D remains ambiguous. Trimming left V 6 bases short and J 6 bases short, with 18 bases between. Per germline, CDR1 KGHSH and CDR2 LQKENI. The length of the CDR3 is 14 residues. CDR3 sequence: CASSAALVTVEQYF. Written as DNA, the CDR3 is TGTGCCAGCTCGGCGGCTCTTGTCACGGTCGAGCAGTACTTC.

This clonotype has a handful of counts. This clone may be a read error of a much larger clone one base away. Since no conserved phenylalanine or tryptophan closes the CDR3, a read error is the likely cause. V is TRBV7-9 and J is TRBJ1-4; weak D call: TRBD1 (6 bases). V dropped 3 bases and J dropped 7 bases, with 9 bases sitting between them. The CDR3 contains 13 residues. The germline CDR1 and CDR2 sequences are SEHNR and FQNEAQ (reference sequence). CDR3 loop: CASSFGRGEKLFL. For the CDR3, the DNA is TGTGCCAGCAGCTTTGGCAGGGGTGAAAAACTGTTTCTT.

The chain has TRBV29-1 and TRBJ2-7; 7 positions match TRBD1. Germline CDR1 and CDR2: SQVTM and ANQGSEA. This CDR3 is 14 amino acids long. The ends lost 3 bases at V and 3 bases at J; junction bases unmatched: 8. The CDR3 nucleotides read TGCAGCGTTGATCTCCGGACAGGCTTCTACGAGCAGTACTTC. This encodes CSVDLRTGFYEQYF.